This TCR beta chain was sequenced in a study of T cells in Graves' hyperthyroidism and ophthalmopathy. Germline CDR1 reads MDHEN; CDR2 reads SYDVKM. This CDR3 has 14 residues. V lost 3 bases and J 3 bases, leaving 10 bases between the germline ends. This clonotype has at least ten counts. Amplification of TCR beta CDR3 regions used RNA as the template. Researchers ran a first-round RT-PCR on the TCR CDR3 using the HTBI primer set. Each CDR3 protein is one row after TCRdb ran MiXCR on the multiplex PCR reads. Here the sample spans roughly 740,000 distinct CDR3 sequences, around 15% being singletons. This receptor was identified in a man younger than 35 with Graves' hyperthyroidism. This chain uses TRBV28 with TRBJ2-3, with D perhaps being TRBD1 or TRBD2 (5 bases each). The specimen was blood. As DNA, the CDR3 is TGTGCCAGCAGTTTGTGGGGGTGGACAGATACGCAGTATTTT. Residues: CASSLWGWTDTQYF.